This T cell receptor beta chain appears in the sequencing data of a study of cytomegalovirus exposure and HLA in healthy donors. Findings and limits, study-wide: Cytomegalovirus-associated status was assigned to more than 150 TCR beta chains. A later analysis linked a missense DCLRE1C variant to TCR beta V- and J-gene trimming. In a later analysis, approximately 15,000 TCR beta sequences were associated with HLA alleles at 0.05 false discovery rate.

As concerns this clone: Its matching antigen is unknown.

The PCR used 60 Vbeta and 13 Jbeta primers. Here immunoSEQ multiplex PCR was the method, and the copy in TCRdb shows in-frame clones only, minus some. The repertoire consists of about 130,000 clones, with 79% occurring once and the leading ten covering about 2%. This clonotype originated in a man in his late teens or twenties in good health and CMV-seronegative. Sequences were obtained from PBMCs.

The CDR3 DNA reads as TGCGCCAGCAGCAAAGACAGGGATTACAATGAGCAGTTCTTC. The encoded protein is CASSKDRDYNEQFF. This chain links TRBV5-1 with TRBJ2-1; TRBD1 matches at 7 bases. The J segment lost 4 bases and the V segment lost 4 bases, leaving 5 bases of the junction unmatched. Germline V gene data show CDR1 as SGHRS and CDR2 as YFSETQ. The CDR3 loop spans 14 amino acids.